These 10 T cell receptor beta chains share one sample of origin, sequenced in a study of T-cell reconstitution after alpha-beta-depleted transplantation in children. Preparation of the TCRbeta library involved a method that used unique molecular identifiers. TCRdb re-analysed the PCR reads in MiXCR, keeping a single row per CDR3 protein. The profile covers hundreds of thousands of distinct CDR3 sequences, with roughly 15% appearing a single time and around 0.96% taken by the ten largest. Sequenced here: PBMCs from the stem cell graft donor, sampled from the stem cell graft. The receptors stem from a human donor who donated a stem cell graft to a child with acute myeloid leukemia.

The chain couples TRBV5-6 to TRBJ2-3; D uncertain. The CDR3 runs 15 residues. Trimming stripped 0 bases from V and 3 bases from J, with 11 bases between. Germline V gene lookup returns CDR1 SGHDT and CDR2 YYEEEE. CDR3 loop: CASSLEMGRTDTQYF. As DNA, the CDR3 is TGTGCCAGCAGCTTGGAAATGGGTAGAACAGATACGCAGTATTTT.

This clonotype turned up a few times. The chain employs TRBV20-1 and TRBJ1-2, with D unresolved. The CDR3 runs to 15 residues. Germline V gene sequence: CDR1 DFQATT, CDR2 SNEGSKA (reference sequence). Trimming removed 1 base at V and 4 bases at J, with 16 bases between. For the CDR3, the DNA is TGCAGTGCTAGAGTCCGGGGATCCGATTTCTATGGCTACACCTTC. Its translation: CSARVRGSDFYGYTF.

The chain links TRBV5-1 to TRBJ1-2, with 10 bases lining up with TRBD1. V dropped 5 bases and J dropped 7; count of bases not matched to a gene: 8. CDR3 size: 14 residues. Germline V gene data show CDR1 as SGHRS and CDR2 as YFSETQ. This CDR3 reads CASRRDRGGRGYTF. CDR3 in DNA: TGCGCCAGCAGACGGGACAGGGGAGGTCGTGGCTACACCTTC.

The chain couples TRBV7-2 to TRBJ1-1; the D is unclear. Trimming removed 2 bases from V and 0 bases from J, with 7 bases in between. The CDR3 consists of 14 residues. Germline loops: CDR1 SGHTA, CDR2 FQGNSA. In nucleotides, the CDR3 is TGTGCCAGCAGCTTACTAGGGCTGAACACTGAAGCTTTCTTT. As protein: CASSLLGLNTEAFF.

This clonotype appeared a few times. The rearrangement uses TRBV20-1 and TRBJ2-7, with a tentative D call TRBD2 (6 bases). CDR1 is DFQATT and CDR2 is SNEGSKA in the germline V gene (reference sequence). This CDR3 is built from 13 residues. V lost 6 bases and J lost 6, with 18 bases in between. CDR3 nucleotide sequence: TGCAGTGCCCTCGGGGGAACGCTAGGCGAGCAGTACTTC. It is translated as CSALGGTLGEQYF.

This clonotype was detected many times. V gene TRBV20-1 combines with J gene TRBJ2-2, with no clear D. CDR3 length equals 14 residues. Germline V gene lookup returns CDR1 DFQATT and CDR2 SNEGSKA (reference sequence). The ends were cut back, 3 bases at V and 4 bases at J, with 12 bases in the middle. This CDR3 is CSAREQSGTGELFF. The CDR3 DNA follows: TGCAGTGCTAGGGAACAATCGGGCACCGGGGAGCTGTTTTTT.

V and J are TRBV20-1 and TRBJ2-7; D assignment may be TRBD1 or TRBD2 (6 bases each). Looked up from germline, CDR1 is DFQATT and CDR2 is SNEGSKA (reference sequence). CDR3 length equals 13 residues. Trimming shortened V by 5 bases and J by 4 bases, and 15 bases separated the two germline ends. The chain's CDR3 is CSAAGHPLYEQYV. As DNA, the CDR3 is TGCAGTGCTGCGGGACACCCACTGTACGAGCAGTACGTC.

This clonotype was seen at least ten times. This sequence joins TRBV20-1 and TRBJ1-4; D perhaps matches TRBD1 (5 bases). V was cut by 2 bases and J by 5 bases, with 12 bases left in between. The germline CDR1 and CDR2 sequences are DFQATT and SNEGSKA (reference sequence). The CDR3 is made up of 14 amino acids. The DNA of the CDR3 is TGCAGTGCTAGACTACAGGACGGAAATGAAAAACTGTTTTTT. It yields the protein CSARLQDGNEKLFF.

This clonotype turned up a few times. This sequence joins TRBV12-3 or TRBV12-4 and TRBJ2-3; tentatively, D is TRBD1 (6 bases). The CDR3 has 15 residues. Trimming removed 3 bases at V and 0 bases at J, with 10 bases between. The CDR3 nucleotides are TGTGCCAGCAGTTTTGGGACACCTAGCACAGATACGCAGTATTTT. This sequence encodes CASSFGTPSTDTQYF.

This clonotype was seen a handful of times. The chain employs TRBV7-2 and TRBJ2-3, with D unresolved. The CDR3 contains 15 residues. V was pared by 5 bases and J by 0 bases, with 12 bases between. The germline CDR1 and CDR2 sequences are SGHTA and FQGNSA. CDR3 sequence: CASSVDLWSTDTQYF. CDR3 DNA: TGTGCCAGCAGCGTGGACCTTTGGAGCACAGATACGCAGTATTTT.